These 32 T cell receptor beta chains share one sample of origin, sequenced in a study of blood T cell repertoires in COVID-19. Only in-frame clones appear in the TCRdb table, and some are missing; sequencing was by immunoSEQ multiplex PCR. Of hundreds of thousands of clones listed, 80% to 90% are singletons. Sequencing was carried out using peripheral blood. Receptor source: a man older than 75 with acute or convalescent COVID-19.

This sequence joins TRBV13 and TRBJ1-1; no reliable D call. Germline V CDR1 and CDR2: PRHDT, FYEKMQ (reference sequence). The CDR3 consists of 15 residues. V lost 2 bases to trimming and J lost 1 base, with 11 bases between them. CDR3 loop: CASSLLETQNTEAFF. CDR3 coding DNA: TGTGCCAGCAGCTTATTAGAAACCCAGAACACTGAAGCTTTCTTT.

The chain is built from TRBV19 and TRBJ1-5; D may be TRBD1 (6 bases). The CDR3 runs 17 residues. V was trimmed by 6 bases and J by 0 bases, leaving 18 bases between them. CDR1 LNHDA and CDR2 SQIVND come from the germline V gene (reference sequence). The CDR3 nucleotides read TGTGCCAGTAGAGGGGCCAGGGGTGGTCTTAGCAATCAGCCCCAGCATTTT. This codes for CASRGARGGLSNQPQHF.

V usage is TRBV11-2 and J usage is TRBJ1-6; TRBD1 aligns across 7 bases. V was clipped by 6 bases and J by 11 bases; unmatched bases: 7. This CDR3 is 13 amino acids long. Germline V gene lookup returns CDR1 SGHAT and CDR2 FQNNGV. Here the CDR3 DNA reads TGTGCCAGCAGTTGGACAGGCGTGGCACCCCTCCACTTT. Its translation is CASSWTGVAPLHF. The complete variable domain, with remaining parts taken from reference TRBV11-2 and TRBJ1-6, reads EAGVAQSPRYKIIEKRQSVAFWCNPISGHATLYWYQQILGQGPKLLIQFQNNGVVDDSQLPKDRFSAERLKGVDSTLKIQPAKLEDSAVYLCASSWTGVAPLHFGNGTRLTVT.

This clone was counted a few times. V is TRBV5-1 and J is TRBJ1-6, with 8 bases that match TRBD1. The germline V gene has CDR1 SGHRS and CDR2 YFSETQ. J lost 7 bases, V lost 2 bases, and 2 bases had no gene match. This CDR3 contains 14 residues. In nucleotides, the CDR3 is TGCGCCAGCAGCTTAGGACAGGGCAATTCACCCCTCCACTTT. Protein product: CASSLGQGNSPLHF.

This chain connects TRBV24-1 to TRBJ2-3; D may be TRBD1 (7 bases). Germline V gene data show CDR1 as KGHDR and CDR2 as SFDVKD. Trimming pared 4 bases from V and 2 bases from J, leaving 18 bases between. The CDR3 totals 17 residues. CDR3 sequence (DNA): TGTGCCACCAGTGACCGGGGGACAGTCCCGGCCACAGATACGCAGTATTTT. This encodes CATSDRGTVPATDTQYF.

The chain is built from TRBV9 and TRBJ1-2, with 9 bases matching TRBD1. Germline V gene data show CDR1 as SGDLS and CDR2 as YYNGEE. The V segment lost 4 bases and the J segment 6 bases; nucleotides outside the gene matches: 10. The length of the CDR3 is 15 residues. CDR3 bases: TGTGCCAGCAGCCCGACAGGGGGACTGACAGATGGCTACACCTTC. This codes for CASSPTGGLTDGYTF.

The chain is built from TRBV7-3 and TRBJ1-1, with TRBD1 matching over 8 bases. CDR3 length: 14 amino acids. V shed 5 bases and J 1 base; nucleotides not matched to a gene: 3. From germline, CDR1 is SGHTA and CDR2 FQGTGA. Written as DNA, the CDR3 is TGTGCCAGCAGCGAACAGGGGGGGAACACTGAAGCTTTCTTT. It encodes CASSEQGGNTEAFF.

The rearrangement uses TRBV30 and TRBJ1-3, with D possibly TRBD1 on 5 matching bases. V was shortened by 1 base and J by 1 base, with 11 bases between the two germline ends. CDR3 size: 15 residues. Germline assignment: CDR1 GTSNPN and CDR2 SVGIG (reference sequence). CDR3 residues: CAWSGDQGSGNTIYF. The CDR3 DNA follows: TGTGCCTGGAGTGGGGATCAGGGTTCTGGAAACACCATATATTTT. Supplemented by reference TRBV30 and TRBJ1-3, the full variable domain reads SQTIHQWPATLVQPVGSPLSLECTVEGTSNPNLYWYRQAAGRGLQLLFYSVGIGQISSEVPQNLSASRPQDRQFILSSKKLLLSDSGFYLCAWSGDQGSGNTIYFGEGSWLTVV.

The CDR3 coding sequence is TGTGCCAGCAGTGGACAGGGGGAAAGTCAGCCCCAGCATTTT. Its protein product is CASSGQGESQPQHF. The chain joins TRBV6-6 to TRBJ1-5, with TRBD1 matching over 10 bases. The V and J ends lost 5 bases and 6 bases, in that order; junction bases with no gene match: 4. CDR1 MNHNY and CDR2 SVGAGI come from the germline V gene (reference sequence). The CDR3 totals 14 residues.

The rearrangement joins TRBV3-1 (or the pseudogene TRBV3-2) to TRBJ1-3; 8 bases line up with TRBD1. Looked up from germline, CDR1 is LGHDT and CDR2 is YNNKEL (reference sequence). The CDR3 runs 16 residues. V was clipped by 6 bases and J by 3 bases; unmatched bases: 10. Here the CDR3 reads CASSDRGSYGGNTIYF. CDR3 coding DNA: TGTGCCAGCAGTGACAGGGGATCTTACGGTGGAAACACCATATATTTT.

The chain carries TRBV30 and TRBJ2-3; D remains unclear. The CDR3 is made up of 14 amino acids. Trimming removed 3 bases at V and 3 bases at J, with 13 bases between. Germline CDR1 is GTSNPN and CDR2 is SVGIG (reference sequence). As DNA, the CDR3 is TGTGCCTGGAGGACCGGGTCCGGGACAGATACGCAGTATTTT. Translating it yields CAWRTGSGTDTQYF.

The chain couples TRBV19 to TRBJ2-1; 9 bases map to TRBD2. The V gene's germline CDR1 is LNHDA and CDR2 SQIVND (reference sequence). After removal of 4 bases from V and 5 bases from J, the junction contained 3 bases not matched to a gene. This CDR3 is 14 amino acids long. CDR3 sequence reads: CASSRREGNNEQFF. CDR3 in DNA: TGTGCCAGTAGTAGGCGGGAGGGAAACAATGAGCAGTTCTTC. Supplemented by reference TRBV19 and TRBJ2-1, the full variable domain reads DGGITQSPKYLFRKEGQNVTLSCEQNLNHDAMYWYRQDPGQGLRLIYYSQIVNDFQKGDIAEGYSVSREKKESFPLTVTSAQKNPTAFYLCASSRREGNNEQFFGPGTRLTVL.

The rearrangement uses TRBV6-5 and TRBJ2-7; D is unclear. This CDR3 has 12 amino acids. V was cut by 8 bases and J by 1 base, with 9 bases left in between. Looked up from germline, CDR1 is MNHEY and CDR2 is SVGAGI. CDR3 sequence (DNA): TGTGCCAGCTCGCGAGCTTCCTACGAGCAGTACGTC. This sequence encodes CASSRASYEQYV.

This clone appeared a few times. CDR3 sequence (DNA): TGTGCCAGCGGACTGAGCTCCTACAATGAGCAGTTCTTC. Translating gives CASGLSSYNEQFF. V usage is TRBV6-5 and J usage is TRBJ2-1, with a tentative D call TRBD2 (5 bases). CDR1 is MNHEY and CDR2 is SVGAGI in the germline V gene. V was clipped by 8 bases and J by 0 bases, with 8 bases between them. The CDR3 runs 13 residues.

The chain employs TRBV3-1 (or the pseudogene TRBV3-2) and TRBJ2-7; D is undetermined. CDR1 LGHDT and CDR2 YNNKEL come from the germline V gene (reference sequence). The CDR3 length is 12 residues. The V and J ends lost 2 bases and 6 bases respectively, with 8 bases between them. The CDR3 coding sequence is TGTGCCAGCAGCCAAAGCTCATCCGAGCAGTACTTC. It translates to CASSQSSSEQYF.

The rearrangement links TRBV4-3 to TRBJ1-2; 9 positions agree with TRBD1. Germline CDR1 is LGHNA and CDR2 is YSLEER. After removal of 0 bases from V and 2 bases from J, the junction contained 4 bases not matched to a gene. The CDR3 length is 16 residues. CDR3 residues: CASSQDTGGANYGYTF. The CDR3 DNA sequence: TGCGCCAGCAGCCAAGACACAGGGGGCGCGAACTATGGCTACACCTTC.

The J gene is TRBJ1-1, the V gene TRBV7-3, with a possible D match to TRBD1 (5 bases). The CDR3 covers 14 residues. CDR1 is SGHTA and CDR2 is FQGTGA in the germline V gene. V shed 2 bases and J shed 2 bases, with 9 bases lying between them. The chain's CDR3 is CASSLAGTNTEAFF. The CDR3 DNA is TGTGCCAGCAGCTTAGCGGGGACCAACACTGAAGCTTTCTTT.

As DNA, the CDR3 is TGTGCCAGCAGCCAAGTGGGCGGGCACTACGAGCAGTACTTC. The encoded protein is CASSQVGGHYEQYF. This chain links TRBV3-1 (or the pseudogene TRBV3-2) with TRBJ2-7; weak D call: TRBD2 (5 bases). The CDR3 covers 14 residues. Germline CDR1 and CDR2: LGHDT and YNNKEL (reference sequence). Trimming removed 1 base at V and 3 bases at J, with 10 bases between.

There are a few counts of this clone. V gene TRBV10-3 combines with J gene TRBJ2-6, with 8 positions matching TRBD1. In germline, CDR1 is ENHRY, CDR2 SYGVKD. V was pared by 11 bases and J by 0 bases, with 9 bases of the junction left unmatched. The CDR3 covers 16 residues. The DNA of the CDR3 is TGTGCCTCAGGACAGGGCACCCTCTCTGGGGCCAACGTCCTGACTTTC. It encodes CASGQGTLSGANVLTF.

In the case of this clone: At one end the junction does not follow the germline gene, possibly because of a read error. The DNA of the CDR3 is TGTGCCAGCAGCGATTTAGGAGGACTAGATAGGGATAAGCAGTATTTT. It specifies CASSDLGGLDRDKQYF. The V gene is TRBV7-9, the J gene TRBJ2-3; 7 nucleotides line up with TRBD2. The CDR3 is 16 amino acids. From germline, CDR1 is SEHNR and CDR2 FQNEAQ (reference sequence). Full variable domain (outside the CDR3, taken from reference TRBV7-9 and TRBJ2-3): DTGVSQNPRHKITKRGQNVTFRCDPISEHNRLYWYRQTLGQGPEFLTYFQNEAQLEKSRLLSDRFSAERPKGSFSTLEIQRTEQGDSAMYLCASSDLGGLDRDKQYFGPGTRLTVL.

The CDR3 region has the DNA TGTGCCAGCAGCTTAACTAGCGTGACTGGAAGGGAGCAGTTCTTC. Translating gives CASSLTSVTGREQFF. This sequence joins TRBV7-2 and TRBJ2-1; TRBD2 matches 7 bases. The length of the CDR3 is 15 residues. V shed 2 bases and J 10 bases; nucleotides not matched to a gene: 11. Germline-derived CDR1 and CDR2 are SGHTA and FQGNSA.

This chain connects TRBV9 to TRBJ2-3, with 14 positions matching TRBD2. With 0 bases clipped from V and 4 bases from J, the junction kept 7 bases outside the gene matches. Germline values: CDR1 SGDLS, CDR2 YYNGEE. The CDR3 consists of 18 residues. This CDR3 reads CASSVGLAGGSGADTQYF. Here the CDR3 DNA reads TGTGCCAGCAGCGTAGGACTAGCGGGAGGGTCGGGCGCAGATACGCAGTATTTT.

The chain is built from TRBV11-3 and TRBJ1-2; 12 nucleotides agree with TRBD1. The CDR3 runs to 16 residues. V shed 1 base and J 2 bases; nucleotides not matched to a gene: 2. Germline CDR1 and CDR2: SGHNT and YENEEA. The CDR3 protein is CASSLGGTGGNYGYTF. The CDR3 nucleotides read TGTGCCAGCAGCTTAGGAGGGACAGGGGGCAACTATGGCTACACCTTC.

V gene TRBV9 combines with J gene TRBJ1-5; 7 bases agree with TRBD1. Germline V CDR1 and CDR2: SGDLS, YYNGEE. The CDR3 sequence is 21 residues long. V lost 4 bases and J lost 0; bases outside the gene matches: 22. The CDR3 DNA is TGTGCCAGCAGCACTCAGCTCCCGAGGGGGCGATCATACTATAGCAATCAGCCCCAGCATTTT. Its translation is CASSTQLPRGRSYYSNQPQHF.

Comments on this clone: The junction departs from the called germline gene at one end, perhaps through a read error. The DNA of the CDR3 is TGCGCCAGCTGGGACAGGGTAGAAAACATTCAGTACTTC. Its translation is CASWDRVENIQYF. This chain links TRBV6-5 with TRBJ2-4; 9 bases match TRBD1. The CDR3 is 13 residues long. CDR1 is MNHEY and CDR2 is SVGAGI in the germline V gene.

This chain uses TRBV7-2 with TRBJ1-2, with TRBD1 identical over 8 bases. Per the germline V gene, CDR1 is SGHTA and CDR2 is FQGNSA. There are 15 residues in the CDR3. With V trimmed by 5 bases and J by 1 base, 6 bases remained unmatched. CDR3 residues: CASSPRTGSNYGYTF. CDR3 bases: TGTGCCAGCAGCCCCAGGACAGGGAGTAACTATGGCTACACCTTC.

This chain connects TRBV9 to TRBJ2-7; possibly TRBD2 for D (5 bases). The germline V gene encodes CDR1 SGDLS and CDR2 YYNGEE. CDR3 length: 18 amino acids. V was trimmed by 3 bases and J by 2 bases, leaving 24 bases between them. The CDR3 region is CASSEVDVRETPAYEQYV. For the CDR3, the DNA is TGTGCCAGCAGCGAAGTGGACGTTAGGGAGACTCCGGCCTACGAGCAGTACGTC.

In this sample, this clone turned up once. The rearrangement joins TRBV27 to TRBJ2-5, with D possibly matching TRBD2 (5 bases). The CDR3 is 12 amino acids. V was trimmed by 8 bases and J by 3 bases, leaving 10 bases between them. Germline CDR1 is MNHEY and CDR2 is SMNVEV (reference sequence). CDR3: CASGWTEETQYF. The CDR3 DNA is TGTGCCAGCGGGTGGACTGAAGAGACCCAGTACTTC.

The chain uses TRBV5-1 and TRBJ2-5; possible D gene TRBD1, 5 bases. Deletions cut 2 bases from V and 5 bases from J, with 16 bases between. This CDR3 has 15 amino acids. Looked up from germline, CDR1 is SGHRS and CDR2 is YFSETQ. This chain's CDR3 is CASSLARARLETQYF. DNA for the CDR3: TGCGCCAGCAGCTTAGCCAGGGCAAGGCTGGAGACCCAGTACTTC.

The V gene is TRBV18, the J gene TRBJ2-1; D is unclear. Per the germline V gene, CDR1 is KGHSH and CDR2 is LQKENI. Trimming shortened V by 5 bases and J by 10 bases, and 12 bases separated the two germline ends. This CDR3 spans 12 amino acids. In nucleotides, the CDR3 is TGTGCCAGCTCATCATTTACAAAGGAGCAGTTCTTC. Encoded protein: CASSSFTKEQFF.

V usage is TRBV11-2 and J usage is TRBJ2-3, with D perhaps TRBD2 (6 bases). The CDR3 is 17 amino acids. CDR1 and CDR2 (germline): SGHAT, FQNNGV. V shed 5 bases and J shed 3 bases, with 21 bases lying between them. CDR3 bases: TGTGCCAGCAGCCCCTGGGACGGGAGAGTACTTACAGATACGCAGTATTTT. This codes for CASSPWDGRVLTDTQYF.

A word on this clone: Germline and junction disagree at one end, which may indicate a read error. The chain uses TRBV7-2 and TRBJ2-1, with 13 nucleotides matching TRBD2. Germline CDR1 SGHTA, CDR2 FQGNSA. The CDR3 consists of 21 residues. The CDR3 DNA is TGTGCCAGCAGCCTAGCGCCGTGGACTAGCGGGAGAGACTTTTCCTACAATGAGCAGTTCTTC. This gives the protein CASSLAPWTSGRDFSYNEQFF. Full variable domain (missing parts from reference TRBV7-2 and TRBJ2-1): GAGVSQSPSNKVTEKGKDVELRCDPISGHTALYWYRQSLGQGLEFLIYFQGNSAPDKSGLPSDRFSAERTGGSVSTLTIQRTQQEDSAVYLCASSLAPWTSGRDFSYNEQFFGPGTRLTVL.